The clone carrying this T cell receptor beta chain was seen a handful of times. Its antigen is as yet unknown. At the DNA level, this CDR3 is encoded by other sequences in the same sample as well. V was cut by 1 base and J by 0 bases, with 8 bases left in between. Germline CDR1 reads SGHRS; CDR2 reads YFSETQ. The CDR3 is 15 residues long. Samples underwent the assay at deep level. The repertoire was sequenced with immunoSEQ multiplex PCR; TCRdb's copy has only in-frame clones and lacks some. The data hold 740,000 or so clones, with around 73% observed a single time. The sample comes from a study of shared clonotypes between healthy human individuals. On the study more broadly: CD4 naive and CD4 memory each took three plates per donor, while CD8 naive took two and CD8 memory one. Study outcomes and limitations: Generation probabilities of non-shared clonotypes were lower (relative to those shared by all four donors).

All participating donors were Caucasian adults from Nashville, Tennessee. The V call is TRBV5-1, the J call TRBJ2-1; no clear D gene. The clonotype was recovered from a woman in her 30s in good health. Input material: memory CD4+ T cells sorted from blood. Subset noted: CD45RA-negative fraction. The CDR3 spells CASSLSTSSYNEQFF. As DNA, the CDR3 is TGCGCCAGCAGCTTGAGTACAAGCTCCTACAATGAGCAGTTCTTC.